The 24 T cell receptor beta chains in this list originate from one sample, sequenced in a study of CD8+ T cells in alopecia areata. Reverse transcription of extracted RNA yielded cDNA, which provided the sequencing template. The method was immunoSEQ multiplex PCR; TCRdb's version includes in-frame clones alone and lacks a portion of them. The sample carries around 290,000 clones, nearly 60% recorded once. The treatment: oral pan-JAK inhibitor, 5-10 mg twice daily. The sample here was CD4+ T cells sorted from blood, taken at week 24, from a patient treated with tofacitinib. These receptors all stem from a human donor with alopecia areata.

This clone was detected a few times. The identical CDR3 is also encoded by other nucleotide sequences in the sample. The chain is built from TRBV7-9 and TRBJ2-3; D is perhaps TRBD1 or TRBD2 (5 bases each). CDR1 and CDR2 (germline): SEHNR, FQNEAQ (reference sequence). The CDR3 length is 14 residues. Trimming shortened V by 5 bases and J by 1 base, and 10 bases separated the two germline ends. The CDR3 sequence is CASSLSGRTDTQYF. CDR3 nucleotides: TGTGCCAGCAGCCTTTCGGGACGCACAGATACGCAGTATTTT.

This clone was seen a handful of times. The chain has TRBV9 and TRBJ2-1, with D possibly matching TRBD2 (6 bases). Per germline, CDR1 SGDLS and CDR2 YYNGEE. The CDR3 is 14 residues long. With 0 bases removed from V and 6 bases from J, the gap between germline ends came to 10 bases. The CDR3 protein is CASSVGSGSNEQFF. CDR3 in DNA: TGTGCCAGCAGCGTAGGTAGCGGCTCCAATGAGCAGTTCTTC.

The genes are TRBV7-9 and TRBJ2-5, with TRBD2 identical over 7 bases. The V gene's germline CDR1 is SEHNR and CDR2 FQNEAQ (reference sequence). This CDR3 has 14 residues. The J segment lost 5 bases and the V segment lost 3 bases, leaving 6 bases of the junction unmatched. CDR3 sequence (DNA): TGTGCCAGCAGCTTCTTGGGAGGGGCCGAGACCCAGTACTTC. Its translation is CASSFLGGAETQYF.

The chain employs TRBV6-5 and TRBJ2-7, with 12 bases matching TRBD2. V dropped 4 bases and J dropped 3; count of bases not matched to a gene: 4. Germline loops: CDR1 MNHEY, CDR2 SVGAGI. This CDR3 has 15 amino acids. The CDR3 sequence: CASSSRLAGDYEQYF. The DNA of the CDR3 is TGTGCCAGCAGTTCTAGACTAGCGGGGGACTACGAGCAGTACTTC.

This clone was recorded only once. The chain couples TRBV5-1 to TRBJ2-5; tentatively, D is TRBD1 (5 bases). Germline V gene data show CDR1 as SGHRS and CDR2 as YFSETQ. Deletions cut 5 bases from V and 3 bases from J, with 11 bases between. This CDR3 contains 13 residues. The CDR3: CASRRQGEETQYF. DNA of the CDR3: TGCGCCAGCAGGCGCCAGGGTGAAGAGACCCAGTACTTC.

The table lists this clone with a few counts. V gene TRBV6-1 combines with J gene TRBJ2-1; 10 bases fit TRBD1. The CDR3 is made up of 13 amino acids. Trimming took 6 bases from V and 6 from J; bases not matched to a gene: 2. The germline gives CDR1 MNHNS, CDR2 SASEGT. The CDR3 nucleotides are TGTGCCAGCAGCGGACAGGGGGGCAATGAGCAGTTCTTC. Its translation: CASSGQGGNEQFF.

The chain has TRBV6-1 and TRBJ2-3; D unresolved. The germline V and J ends were trimmed by 3 bases and 3 bases, with 4 bases remaining between them. CDR3 length: 12 residues. Germline V CDR1 and CDR2: MNHNS, SASEGT. The CDR3 bases are TGTGCCAGCAGTGACCGAACAGATACGCAGTATTTT. The encoded protein is CASSDRTDTQYF.

A single count supports this clone. This chain connects TRBV6-5 to TRBJ1-2, with D tentatively TRBD1 (5 bases). The germline V gene encodes CDR1 MNHEY and CDR2 SVGAGI. The CDR3 loop spans 12 amino acids. Deletions cut 10 bases from V and 8 bases from J, with 17 bases between. CDR3 sequence (DNA): TGTGCCACGGCTGGGACGGCGCGGGGCTACACCTTC. Translated, it gives CATAGTARGYTF.

The V gene is TRBV30, the J gene TRBJ1-2; unclear D gene. The V and J ends lost 0 bases and 2 bases respectively, with 7 bases between them. Germline CDR1 and CDR2: GTSNPN and SVGIG (reference sequence). This CDR3 is 13 amino acids long. CDR3 DNA sequence: TGTGCCTGGAGTGTTGGGAACAACTATGGCTACACCTTC. It specifies CAWSVGNNYGYTF. Full variable domain (rest looked up from reference TRBV30 and TRBJ1-2): SQTIHQWPATLVQPVGSPLSLECTVEGTSNPNLYWYRQAAGRGLQLLFYSVGIGQISSEVPQNLSASRPQDRQFILSSKKLLLSDSGFYLCAWSVGNNYGYTFGSGTRLTVV.

The chain recombines TRBV27 with TRBJ2-7, with 9 bases identical to TRBD1. The trim removed 5 bases at V and 7 bases at J, leaving 9 bases unmatched. Germline V gives CDR1 MNHEY, CDR2 SMNVEV (reference sequence). The CDR3 sequence is 14 residues long. CDR3 sequence reads: CASSPAGTGREQYF. The CDR3 coding sequence is TGTGCCAGCAGTCCCGCGGGGACAGGGCGGGAGCAGTACTTC.

The chain uses TRBV29-1 and TRBJ2-3; D perhaps matches TRBD2 (6 bases). Per germline, CDR1 SQVTM and CDR2 ANQGSEA. Between the trimmed V and J ends, which lost 6 bases and 2 bases, there was a span of 15 bases. This CDR3 spans 14 amino acids. This CDR3 is CSVSSAIVTDTQYF. CDR3 in DNA: TGCAGCGTCTCTAGCGCTATTGTCACAGATACGCAGTATTTT.

In the case of this clone: Different DNA sequences within this sample yield the same CDR3. The chain uses TRBV7-9 and TRBJ2-7; D tentatively reads TRBD1 or TRBD2 (5 bases each). In germline, CDR1 is SEHNR, CDR2 FQNEAQ (reference sequence). V dropped 0 bases and J dropped 4 bases, with 7 bases sitting between them. This CDR3 spans 13 amino acids. The CDR3 is CASSLAGGYEQYF. The DNA of the CDR3 is TGTGCCAGCAGCTTAGCTGGGGGTTACGAGCAGTACTTC.

V is TRBV11-2 and J is TRBJ1-6, with D hard to call. The V end was cut by 0 bases, the J end by 4 bases, with 7 bases between. This CDR3 spans 15 amino acids. Germline V gene sequence: CDR1 SGHAT, CDR2 FQNNGV. CDR3 nucleotides: TGTGCCAGCAGCTTAGACCCAGGTTATAATTCACCCCTCCACTTT. Translated, it gives CASSLDPGYNSPLHF.

The V and J genes are TRBV29-1 and TRBJ1-2; D might be TRBD1 (6 bases). The V gene's germline CDR1 is SQVTM and CDR2 ANQGSEA. The CDR3 totals 14 residues. V was cut by 0 bases and J by 6 bases, with 14 bases left in between. This CDR3 reads CSVEEAPGADGYTF. For the CDR3, the DNA is TGCAGCGTTGAAGAAGCTCCAGGGGCGGATGGCTACACCTTC.

The chain has TRBV29-1 and TRBJ2-1; 8 bases align to TRBD2. Trimming cost V 3 bases and J 10 bases; bases outside gene matches: 5. CDR1 and CDR2 from the germline V gene are SQVTM and ANQGSEA. There are 12 residues in the CDR3. The CDR3 reads CSVDAGGLEQFF. Written as DNA, the CDR3 is TGCAGCGTTGATGCGGGGGGCCTAGAGCAGTTCTTC.

This chain connects TRBV11-2 to TRBJ1-2, with a possible D match to TRBD1 (5 bases). This CDR3 has 12 residues. V lost 6 bases and J 5 bases, leaving 10 bases between the germline ends. The germline V gene has CDR1 SGHAT and CDR2 FQNNGV. This chain's CDR3 is CASSSPGYGYTF. The CDR3 DNA reads as TGTGCCAGCAGTTCGCCAGGGTATGGCTACACCTTC. Using reference TRBV11-2 and TRBJ1-2 for the parts outside the CDR3, the full variable domain is EAGVAQSPRYKIIEKRQSVAFWCNPISGHATLYWYQQILGQGPKLLIQFQNNGVVDDSQLPKDRFSAERLKGVDSTLKIQPAKLEDSAVYLCASSSPGYGYTFGSGTRLTVV.

V usage is TRBV9 and J usage is TRBJ2-5; a weak D match, TRBD2 (6 bases). This CDR3 is 11 amino acids long. V lost 4 bases and J 7 bases, leaving 8 bases between the germline ends. Germline V CDR1 and CDR2: SGDLS, YYNGEE. The CDR3 bases are TGTGCCAGCAGCCACGGGGGGACCCAGTACTTC. Translating gives CASSHGGTQYF.

The chain joins TRBV18 to TRBJ1-6, with 7 bases identical to TRBD1. The CDR3 sequence is 18 residues long. CDR1 is KGHSH and CDR2 is LQKENI in the germline V gene. V trimming: 4 bases; J trimming: 5 bases; junction bases outside the gene matches: 14. CDR3 in amino acids: CASSLYQLQGTDNSPLHF. The CDR3 bases are TGTGCCAGCTCACTCTACCAACTCCAGGGGACAGATAATTCACCCCTCCACTTT.

This rearrangement joins TRBV5-1 to TRBJ2-7; D assignment may be TRBD1 or TRBD2 (6 bases each). Germline V lookup: CDR1 SGHRS, CDR2 YFSETQ. The CDR3 covers 14 residues. V lost 2 bases, J lost 3 bases, and 12 bases lay in between. This CDR3 reads CASSLDGGGYEQYF. CDR3 sequence (DNA): TGCGCCAGCAGCTTAGACGGGGGCGGCTACGAGCAGTACTTC.

The chain recombines TRBV4-1 with TRBJ2-3; the match to TRBD2 covers 8 bases. V trimming: 3 bases; J trimming: 5 bases; junction bases outside the gene matches: 7. CDR3 length equals 15 residues. Germline CDR1 is MGHRA and CDR2 is YSYEKL. The CDR3 nucleotides read TGCGCCAGCAGCCATCCGGGGGGGTGGGTAGATACGCAGTATTTT. This encodes CASSHPGGWVDTQYF.

The chain couples TRBV30 to TRBJ2-7; 7 bases map to TRBD1. This CDR3 comprises 14 residues. Germline V gene lookup returns CDR1 GTSNPN and CDR2 SVGIG (reference sequence). Trimming took 5 bases from V and 5 from J; bases not matched to a gene: 12. As DNA, the CDR3 is TGTGCCTGGGAAACGATGGGACAGAGCAACGAGCAGTACTTC. Translating it yields CAWETMGQSNEQYF.

This clone was counted a few times. The chain has TRBV4-1 and TRBJ2-5, with a possible D match to TRBD2 (5 bases). The CDR3 extends over 13 amino acids. Germline V gene data show CDR1 as MGHRA and CDR2 as YSYEKL. V dropped 1 base and J dropped 2 bases, with 5 bases sitting between them. The CDR3 nucleotides are TGCGCCAGCAGCCAAGGGACTCAAGAGACCCAGTACTTC. Its translation: CASSQGTQETQYF.

The chain couples TRBV5-4 to TRBJ2-1; TRBD2 agrees at 9 bases. CDR1 and CDR2 from the germline V gene are SGHNT and YYREEE (reference sequence). The V gene end was trimmed by 4 bases and the J gene end by 5 bases; junction bases not matched to a gene: 10. The CDR3 loop spans 16 amino acids. In nucleotides, the CDR3 is TGTGCCAGCAGCCCATGGTTAGCGGGGGCTCACAATGAGCAGTTCTTC. Translated: CASSPWLAGAHNEQFF.

There are a few counts of this clone. V gene TRBV29-1 combines with J gene TRBJ1-1; TRBD1 is a possible D gene (5 bases). The CDR3 runs 14 residues. Between the trimmed V and J ends, which lost 6 bases and 3 bases, there was a span of 17 bases. Germline V CDR1 and CDR2: SQVTM, ANQGSEA. The chain's CDR3 is CSVRGRARDTEAFF. The CDR3 DNA reads TGCAGCGTCCGCGGTCGGGCCAGGGACACTGAAGCTTTCTTT.